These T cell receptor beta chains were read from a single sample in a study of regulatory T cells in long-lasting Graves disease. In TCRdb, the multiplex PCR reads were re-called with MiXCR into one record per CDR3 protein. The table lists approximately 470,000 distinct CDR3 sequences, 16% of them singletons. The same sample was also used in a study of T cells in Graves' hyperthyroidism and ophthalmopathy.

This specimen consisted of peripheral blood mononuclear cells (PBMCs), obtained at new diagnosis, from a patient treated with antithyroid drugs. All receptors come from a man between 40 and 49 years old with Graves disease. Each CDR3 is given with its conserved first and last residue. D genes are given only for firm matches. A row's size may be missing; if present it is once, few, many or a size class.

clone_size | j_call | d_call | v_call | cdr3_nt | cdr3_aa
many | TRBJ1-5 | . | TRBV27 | TGTGCCAGCAGTACCCCAGGGGGCAATCAGCCCCAGCATTTT | CASSTPGGNQPQHF
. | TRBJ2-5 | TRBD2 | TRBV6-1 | TGTGCCAGCGGTAGCGGGAGGGCCAGGGAGACCCAGTACTTC | CASGSGRARETQYF
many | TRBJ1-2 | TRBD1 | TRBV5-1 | TGTGCCAGCAGTCCGGGACAGGGGGCAGACTATGGCTACACCTTC | CASSPGQGADYGYTF
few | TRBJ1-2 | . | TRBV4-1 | TGCGCCAGCAGCCAAGCCCAGTTAACTAACTATGGCTACACCTTC | CASSQAQLTNYGYTF
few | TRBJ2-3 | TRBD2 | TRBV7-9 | TGTGCCAGCAGCCAACGGAGACTAGCGGGAGGGATCACAGATACGCAGTATTTT | CASSQRRLAGGITDTQYF
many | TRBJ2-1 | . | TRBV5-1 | TGCGCCAGCAGAGACCGGACAGCGTCCTACAATGAGCAGTTCTTC | CASRDRTASYNEQFF
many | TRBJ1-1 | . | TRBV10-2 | TGCGCCAGCAGACTCGGGATGAACACTGAAGCTTTCTTT | CASRLGMNTEAFF
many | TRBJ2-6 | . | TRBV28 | TGTGCCAGCACAACCACTTCTGGGGCCAACGTCCTGACTTTC | CASTTTSGANVLTF
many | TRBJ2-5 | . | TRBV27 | TGTGCCAGCAGTTTAGGGGGCAGGCCAGAAGGAGAGACCCAGTACTTC | CASSLGGRPEGETQYF
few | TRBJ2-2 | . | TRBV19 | TGTGCCAGTAGTCCGCGGGACTTGATGTACACCGGGGAGCTGTTTTTT | CASSPRDLMYTGELFF
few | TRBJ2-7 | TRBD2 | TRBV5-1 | TGCGCCAGCAGCCTCAGGAGCGGGAGTGGTTACGAGCAGTACTTC | CASSLRSGSGYEQYF
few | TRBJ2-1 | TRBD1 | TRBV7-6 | TGTGCCAGCAGCTTAAGGGACAGGGGATCAAATGAGCAGTTCTTC | CASSLRDRGSNEQFF
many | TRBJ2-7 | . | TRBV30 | TGTGCCTGGAGTAAACCCCCCGCCTACGAGCAGTACTTC | CAWSKPPAYEQYF
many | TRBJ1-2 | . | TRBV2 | TGTGCCAGCAGCGTAACAGGGAACAACTATGGCTACACCTTC | CASSVTGNNYGYTF
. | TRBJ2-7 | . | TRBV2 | TGTGCCAGCAGAATTGGTGGGTCCTACGGGCAGTACTTC | CASRIGGSYGQYF
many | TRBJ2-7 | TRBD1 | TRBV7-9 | TGTGCCAGCAGCCACCGGGACAGAGCCTACGAGCAGTACTTC | CASSHRDRAYEQYF
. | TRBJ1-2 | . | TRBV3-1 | TGTGCCAGCAGCTCCACCCACACTACTCGCTATGGCTACACCTTC | CASSSTHTTRYGYTF